The rows below give T cell receptor beta chains drawn from one sample of a study of T-cell reconstitution after alpha-beta-depleted transplantation in children. TCRdb reanalysed the PCR reads using MiXCR and keeps one entry per CDR3 protein. The data hold just over 950,000 distinct CDR3 sequences, with around 30% observed a single time. Specimen: PBMCs, mostly from graft donor cells, collected 360 days after TCRalphabeta/CD19-depleted stem cell transplant. These receptors were collected from a boy under two years old who had a stem cell transplant for SCID, so the T cells may come from the graft donor. The CDR3 runs from the conserved cysteine through the conserved F or W. A D gene is named only where the DNA matches it firmly. Rows may omit the clone size; those that give it use once, few, many or a size class.

J,size,V,D,DNA,CDR3
TRBJ1-5,few,TRBV20-1,.,TGCAGTGCTAGAGCGACAGAAACTTATAGCAATCAGCCCCAGCATTTT,CSARATETYSNQPQHF
TRBJ2-1,.,TRBV15,TRBD2,TGTGCCACCAGCAGATTCCTAGCGGGGGGGCAGAATGAGCAGTTCTTC,CATSRFLAGGQNEQFF
TRBJ2-1,.,TRBV7-2,.,TGTGCCAGCAGCTTAGATAACTTTTCTGAGCAGTTCTTC,CASSLDNFSEQFF
TRBJ2-1,few,TRBV4-1,.,TGCGCCAGCAGAAAGGGTTTAACCCCAGCTGAGCAGTTCTTC,CASRKGLTPAEQFF
TRBJ2-7,.,TRBV7-8,TRBD2,TGTGCCAGCAGCTTAGCGTTAACGACTAGCGGGGGGGCTGCGTACGAGCAGTACTTC,CASSLALTTSGGAAYEQYF
TRBJ2-7,few,TRBV28,.,TGTGCCAGCAGTTTCCCCAGGGCTCACTACGAGCAGTACTTC,CASSFPRAHYEQYF
TRBJ1-1,.,TRBV5-1,TRBD1,TGCGCCAGCAGACCCGGGACAGACCCCACTGAAGCTTTCTTT,CASRPGTDPTEAFF
TRBJ1-3,few,TRBV7-6,.,TGTGCCAGCAGCTTAGCGAACCGAAACACCATATATTTT,CASSLANRNTIYF
TRBJ1-5,.,TRBV24-1,TRBD1,TGTGCCACCAGTGGCACCGGGACAGCGAATCAGCCCCAGCATTTT,CATSGTGTANQPQHF
TRBJ2-5,.,TRBV7-2,TRBD2,TGTGCCAGCAGTCCGTCTCCGGGACTAGGTTCCCAAGAGACCCAGTACTTC,CASSPSPGLGSQETQYF
TRBJ1-5,few,TRBV20-1,.,TGCAGTGCTAGAGAAGGGACATTCAGCAATCAGCCCCAGCATTTT,CSAREGTFSNQPQHF
TRBJ2-1,few,TRBV7-9,TRBD2,TGTGCCAGCAGCCAATTAGGACTAGTCGGTGAGCAGTTCTTC,CASSQLGLVGEQFF
TRBJ1-1,.,TRBV7-3,.,TGTGCCAGCAGCTTAAACGAGGAGACCGGAGCTTTCTTT,CASSLNEETGAFF
TRBJ2-7,.,TRBV12-3/TRBV12-4,TRBD1,TGTGCCAGCAGCTCACAACGACAGGGACCGGCCTACGAGCAGTACTTC,CASSSQRQGPAYEQYF
TRBJ2-2,.,TRBV11-2,TRBD2,TGTGCCAGCAGCTGGACTAGCGGGGGGACCGGGGAGCTGTTTTTT,CASSWTSGGTGELFF
TRBJ2-1,.,TRBV12-3/TRBV12-4,.,TGTGCCAGCAGTTCAAATGTGGGTGAGCAGTTCTTC,CASSSNVGEQFF
TRBJ1-4,.,TRBV5-1,.,TGCGCCAGCAAAAGGGTGCGGAAACTGTTTTTT,CASKRVRKLFF
TRBJ2-2,.,TRBV5-1,TRBD1,TGCGCCAGCATCGATGGGGCAGGGGGGAACACCGGGGAGCTGTTTTTT,CASIDGAGGNTGELFF
TRBJ2-4,.,TRBV6-1,.,TGTGCCAGCAGCACACAGGGTTATTTGAACATTCAGTACTTC,CASSTQGYLNIQYF
TRBJ2-3,few,TRBV11-1,.,TGTGCCAGCAGCCTCGCAATGGGTCCGGAAAACAGGGTAATGAGCACAGATACGCAGTATTTT,CASSLAMGPENRVMSTDTQYF
TRBJ2-2,.,TRBV5-5,TRBD1,TGTGCCAGCAGCCTACGCGAGGGGACAGGGAACACCGGGGAGCTGTTTTTT,CASSLREGTGNTGELFF
TRBJ1-5,.,TRBV4-1,.,TGCGCCAGCAGCCAAGTTCCGTTTAGCAATCAGCCCCAGCATTTT,CASSQVPFSNQPQHF
TRBJ2-5,.,TRBV3-1,.,TGTGCCAGCAGCCAGAGCCAGGGAATGAGACGGCACTCTCAAGAGACCCAGTACTTC,CASSQSQGMRRHSQETQYF
TRBJ2-1,.,TRBV20-1,.,TGCAGTGCTAGAGGATTCGGGGATCTTGGCAGGAGCTCCTACAATGAGCAGTTCTTC,CSARGFGDLGRSSYNEQFF
TRBJ2-2,.,TRBV24-1,.,TGTGCCACGGTCACCGGGGGATCGGCCGGGGAGCTGTTTTTT,CATVTGGSAGELFF